These T cell receptor beta chains were read from a single sample in a study of cytomegalovirus exposure and HLA in healthy donors. Clones were read by immunoSEQ multiplex PCR, and TCRdb kept only the in-frame ones, dropping some. The sample consists of over 110,000 clones, approximately 80% of them appearing once. Sequencing was carried out using PBMCs. All receptors come from a woman in her thirties or forties in good health and CMV-seropositive. Both conserved end residues are part of each CDR3. Fields, in order: D gene, clone size, V gene, J gene, CDR3 protein, CDR3 DNA. D genes are given only for firm matches. The listing skips clone size in some rows; elsewhere it reads once, few, many or a size class.

D: -
size: -
V: TRBV10-3
J: TRBJ2-7
CDR3: CAISESGAVYEQYF
DNA: TGTGCCATCAGTGAGTCAGGGGCAGTCTACGAGCAGTACTTC

D: TRBD2
size: once
V: TRBV27
J: TRBJ2-5
CDR3: CASTPAGVETQYF
DNA: TGTGCCAGCACCCCAGCGGGAGTAGAGACCCAGTACTTC

D: -
size: -
V: TRBV7-2
J: TRBJ2-7
CDR3: CASSFSRLVSYEQYF
DNA: TGTGCCAGCAGCTTTTCCAGACTAGTTTCCTACGAGCAGTACTTC

D: -
size: -
V: TRBV7-9
J: TRBJ1-4
CDR3: CASSPGRPRSEKLFF
DNA: TGTGCCAGCAGCCCCGGGAGGCCCAGGAGTGAAAAACTGTTTTTT

D: -
size: -
V: TRBV5-1
J: TRBJ2-7
CDR3: CASSLAPRTYEQYF
DNA: TGCGCCAGCAGCTTGGCCCCTAGGACCTACGAGCAGTACTTC

D: -
size: -
V: TRBV6-5
J: TRBJ2-7
CDR3: CASSGSSYEQYF
DNA: TGTGCCAGCAGCGGGAGCTCCTACGAGCAGTACTTC

D: TRBD1
size: -
V: TRBV5-1
J: TRBJ2-7
CDR3: CASSPGTGVYEQYF
DNA: TGCGCCAGCAGCCCCGGGACAGGGGTCTACGAGCAGTACTTC

D: -
size: once
V: TRBV28
J: TRBJ2-3
CDR3: CASSLSLLKDTQYF
DNA: TGTGCCAGCAGTTTGAGCTTACTGAAAGATACGCAGTATTTT

D: TRBD2
size: -
V: TRBV19
J: TRBJ2-5
CDR3: CASSPGLAGGRQYF
DNA: TGTGCCAGTAGTCCCGGACTAGCGGGAGGGCGTCAGTACTTC

D: TRBD1
size: -
V: TRBV19
J: TRBJ2-7
CDR3: CASSSRGQGISYEQYF
DNA: TGTGCCAGTAGCTCGAGAGGACAGGGAATTTCATACGAGCAGTACTTC

D: TRBD1
size: few
V: TRBV25-1
J: TRBJ1-1
CDR3: CASSISGGYTEAFF
DNA: TGTGCCAGCAGTATATCAGGGGGTTACACTGAAGCTTTCTTT

D: TRBD2
size: -
V: TRBV27
J: TRBJ2-7
CDR3: CASSLGTSGRRNEQYF
DNA: TGTGCCAGCAGTTTGGGGACTAGCGGGAGGAGAAACGAGCAGTACTTC

D: -
size: -
V: TRBV6-4
J: TRBJ2-5
CDR3: CASSEFGGEGQETQYF
DNA: TGTGCCAGCAGTGAATTCGGCGGAGAGGGCCAAGAGACCCAGTACTTC

D: TRBD1
size: -
V: TRBV2
J: TRBJ1-2
CDR3: CASSETGFGYTF
DNA: TGTGCCAGCAGCGAGACAGGGTTTGGCTACACCTTC

D: -
size: -
V: TRBV5-1
J: TRBJ2-3
CDR3: CASSSGTSTDTQYF
DNA: TGCGCCAGCAGCTCTGGGACTAGCACAGATACGCAGTATTTT

D: -
size: -
V: TRBV7-8
J: TRBJ2-3
CDR3: CASSPDRPRVTDTQYF
DNA: TGTGCCAGCAGCCCCGACAGGCCGCGGGTAACAGATACGCAGTATTTT

D: -
size: few
V: TRBV19
J: TRBJ1-2
CDR3: CASSSYGPGGGYTF
DNA: TGTGCCAGTAGTTCCTACGGCCCGGGGGGCGGCTACACCTTC

D: -
size: -
V: TRBV5-6
J: TRBJ2-4
CDR3: CASSGSGGARDIQYF
DNA: TGTGCCAGCAGCGGAAGTGGTGGTGCCAGGGACATTCAGTACTTC

D: TRBD1
size: -
V: TRBV6-5
J: TRBJ1-6
CDR3: CASSYSRTGDSPLHF
DNA: TGTGCCAGCAGTTACTCGCGGACAGGGGACTCACCCCTCCACTTT

D: TRBD2
size: -
V: TRBV18
J: TRBJ2-1
CDR3: CASSPPGLATYNEQFF
DNA: TGTGCCAGCTCACCGCCGGGACTAGCTACCTACAATGAGCAGTTCTTC

D: TRBD1
size: few
V: TRBV7-2
J: TRBJ1-2
CDR3: CASSLGQGGGYTF
DNA: TGTGCCAGCAGCTTAGGACAGGGCGGAGGCTACACCTTC

D: TRBD1
size: -
V: TRBV7-3
J: TRBJ1-1
CDR3: CASSLRGRETEAFF
DNA: TGTGCCAGCAGCCTCAGGGGGCGGGAAACTGAAGCTTTCTTT

D: -
size: -
V: TRBV7-2
J: TRBJ2-1
CDR3: CASSPSDSSYNEQFF
DNA: TGTGCCAGCAGCCCTAGCGACAGCTCCTACAATGAGCAGTTCTTC

D: -
size: few
V: TRBV4-1
J: TRBJ2-5
CDR3: CASSPSAGMSQTQYF
DNA: TGCGCCAGCAGCCCTTCGGCAGGAATGAGCCAGACCCAGTACTTC

D: TRBD1
size: -
V: TRBV7-9
J: TRBJ2-7
CDR3: CASSTGGYPVHEQYF
DNA: TGTGCCAGCAGCACAGGGGGCTATCCGGTCCACGAGCAGTACTTC

D: TRBD2
size: -
V: TRBV4-1
J: TRBJ2-7
CDR3: CASSRTTSDGYEQYF
DNA: TGCGCCAGCAGCCGGACGACTAGCGATGGGTACGAGCAGTACTTC

D: TRBD2
size: -
V: TRBV5-1
J: TRBJ2-4
CDR3: CASSSGGRDIQYF
DNA: TGCGCCAGCAGCTCGGGAGGTCGCGACATTCAGTACTTC

D: -
size: -
V: TRBV28
J: TRBJ1-2
CDR3: CASSFPGEWYGYTF
DNA: TGTGCCAGCAGTTTTCCAGGGGAGTGGTATGGCTACACCTTC

D: -
size: -
V: TRBV4-2
J: TRBJ2-7
CDR3: CASSQDRQVTYEQYF
DNA: TGTGCCAGCAGCCAAGATAGGCAGGTTACCTACGAGCAGTACTTC

D: TRBD1
size: -
V: TRBV5-1
J: TRBJ1-3
CDR3: CASSPGTGGNTIYF
DNA: TGCGCCAGCAGCCCGGGGACAGGCGGAAACACCATATATTTT

D: TRBD1
size: few
V: TRBV10-3
J: TRBJ2-1
CDR3: CAIRLPGQGEFF
DNA: TGTGCCATCAGGCTCCCGGGACAGGGTGAATTCTTC

D: TRBD2
size: -
V: TRBV7-9
J: TRBJ2-2
CDR3: CASAPLAGSGELFF
DNA: TGTGCCAGCGCCCCACTAGCGGGGTCCGGGGAGCTGTTTTTT

D: TRBD1
size: few
V: TRBV2
J: TRBJ1-5
CDR3: CASSPDRASNQPQHF
DNA: TGTGCCAGCAGTCCGGACAGGGCTAGCAATCAGCCCCAGCATTTT

D: -
size: once
V: TRBV27
J: TRBJ2-7
CDR3: CASRIRGSYEQYF
DNA: TGTGCCAGCAGAATTAGGGGGTCCTACGAGCAGTACTTC

D: -
size: -
V: TRBV5-1
J: TRBJ2-7
CDR3: CASSLAAGLYEQYF
DNA: TGCGCCAGCAGCTTGGCGGCCGGACTCTACGAGCAGTACTTC

D: -
size: -
V: TRBV10-1
J: TRBJ2-5
CDR3: CASSRDYQETQYF
DNA: TGCGCCAGCAGCCGGGACTACCAAGAGACCCAGTACTTC

D: TRBD2
size: few
V: TRBV11-2
J: TRBJ2-7
CDR3: CASSSLAGNYEQYF
DNA: TGTGCCAGCAGCTCCCTAGCGGGGAACTACGAGCAGTACTTC

D: -
size: -
V: TRBV18
J: TRBJ1-1
CDR3: CASSPDYGMRSNTEAFF
DNA: TGTGCCAGCTCACCGGATTATGGCATGAGGTCGAACACTGAAGCTTTCTTT

D: -
size: -
V: TRBV5-1
J: TRBJ2-1
CDR3: CASSLERAARKFF
DNA: TGCGCCAGCAGCTTGGAGCGGGCTGCTCGGAAGTTCTTC

D: TRBD1
size: once
V: TRBV7-9
J: TRBJ2-7
CDR3: CASSLGAGGPYEQYF
DNA: TGTGCCAGCAGCTTAGGGGCAGGGGGCCCGTACGAGCAGTACTTC

D: -
size: -
V: TRBV6-1
J: TRBJ1-2
CDR3: CASSENGYGYTF
DNA: TGTGCCAGCAGTGAAAACGGCTATGGCTACACCTTC

D: TRBD2
size: -
V: TRBV7-9
J: TRBJ2-7
CDR3: CSSRPTSGGPYEQYF
DNA: TGTTCCAGCAGGCCCACTAGCGGGGGACCCTACGAGCAGTACTTC

D: TRBD2
size: -
V: TRBV27
J: TRBJ2-3
CDR3: CASSPRTSGTDTQYF
DNA: TGTGCCAGCAGTCCTCGGACTAGCGGGACAGATACGCAGTATTTT

D: TRBD1
size: -
V: TRBV10-3
J: TRBJ1-4
CDR3: CAIRPGQANEKLFF
DNA: TGTGCCATCAGGCCGGGACAGGCTAATGAAAAACTGTTTTTT

D: TRBD1
size: -
V: TRBV28
J: TRBJ2-5
CDR3: CASRTGGAETQYF
DNA: TGTGCCAGCAGGACAGGGGGCGCTGAGACCCAGTACTTC

D: TRBD1
size: -
V: TRBV9
J: TRBJ1-2
CDR3: CASSGGTGHYGYTF
DNA: TGTGCCAGCAGCGGGGGGACAGGGCACTATGGCTACACCTTC

D: TRBD2
size: -
V: TRBV30
J: TRBJ2-2
CDR3: CGGGLGGELFF
DNA: TGTGGGGGGGGACTAGGAGGGGAGCTGTTTTTT

D: -
size: -
V: TRBV4-1
J: TRBJ2-1
CDR3: CASSQDLGAYNEQFF
DNA: TGCGCCAGCAGCCAAGATTTGGGGGCATACAATGAGCAGTTCTTC

D: TRBD1
size: -
V: TRBV9
J: TRBJ1-2
CDR3: CASSVDGQGVYGYTF
DNA: TGTGCCAGCAGCGTAGATGGACAGGGGGTATATGGCTACACCTTC

D: TRBD2
size: few
V: TRBV5-6
J: TRBJ2-1
CDR3: CASRSGLAGANEQFF
DNA: TGTGCCAGCAGATCTGGACTAGCGGGGGCCAATGAGCAGTTCTTC

D: TRBD2
size: -
V: TRBV4-1
J: TRBJ2-3
CDR3: CASSPGTSREDTQYF
DNA: TGCGCCAGCAGCCCCGGGACTAGTCGCGAAGATACGCAGTATTTT